The 10 T cell receptor beta chains below were found in one sample sequenced in a study of T-cell reconstitution after alpha-beta-depleted transplantation in children. TCRbeta library construction was performed incorporating unique molecular identifiers. Each CDR3 protein is one row after TCRdb ran MiXCR on the PCR reads. The data contain 200,000 to 250,000 distinct CDR3 sequences, approximately 12% of them singletons. The sample in question was PBMCs from the stem cell graft donor, obtained from the stem cell graft. These receptors all stem from a human donor who donated a stem cell graft to a child with acute lymphoblastic leukemia.

This clonotype was seen at least ten times. The genes are TRBV5-1 and TRBJ1-5, with a weak D call TRBD1 (5 bases). There are 15 residues in the CDR3. V was cut by 0 bases and J by 6 bases, with 13 bases left in between. From germline, CDR1 is SGHRS and CDR2 YFSETQ. CDR3 sequence reads: CASSLAGLGTQPQHF. The CDR3 nucleotides read TGCGCCAGCAGCTTGGCCGGTTTAGGGACTCAGCCCCAGCATTTT.

This clonotype was recorded at least ten times. This sequence joins TRBV12-3 or TRBV12-4 and TRBJ2-7; 7 positions match TRBD1. The CDR3 is 13 residues long. V lost 5 bases and J lost 5; bases outside the gene matches: 6. CDR3 amino acids: CASSPTGSNEQYF. CDR3 nucleotide sequence: TGTGCCAGCAGTCCGACAGGGTCCAACGAGCAGTACTTC.

This clonotype was found many times. The rearrangement links TRBV5-1 to TRBJ2-2; TRBD1 is a possible D gene (6 bases). The CDR3 extends over 13 amino acids. The germline CDR1 and CDR2 sequences are SGHRS and YFSETQ. Trimming took 4 bases from V and 3 from J, leaving 7 bases between them. CDR3 amino acids: CASSRQDTGELFF. The CDR3 DNA reads TGCGCCAGCAGCCGACAGGACACCGGGGAGCTGTTTTTT.

This clonotype appeared many times. The rearrangement uses TRBV20-1 and TRBJ2-2; D is unresolved. With 3 bases removed from V and 3 bases from J, the gap between germline ends came to 23 bases. The CDR3 runs 18 residues. Germline CDR1 is DFQATT and CDR2 is SNEGSKA (reference sequence). The CDR3 region has the DNA TGCAGTGCTAGGGTGGTCCGGCCCCGAGACGAGCACACCGGGGAGCTGTTTTTT. Protein: CSARVVRPRDEHTGELFF.

A note on this clonotype: A read error is possible here, since a much larger clone lies one base away. This chain connects TRBV7-3 to TRBJ2-7, with 7 bases aligning to TRBD2. Trimming cost V 0 bases and J 5 bases; bases outside gene matches: 7. The V gene's germline CDR1 is SGHTA and CDR2 FQGTGA. This CDR3 is built from 15 residues. CDR3 in DNA: TGTGCCAGCAGCTTAACGGGAGGGCATGGAAACGAGCAGTACTTC. As protein: CASSLTGGHGNEQYF.

This clonotype was counted ten times or more. This chain links TRBV12-3 or TRBV12-4 with TRBJ1-5; D might be TRBD1 (5 bases). The CDR3 has 15 amino acids. V was trimmed by 5 bases and J by 1 base, leaving 12 bases between them. The CDR3 loop is CASSPGTRSNQPQHF. The CDR3 region has the DNA TGTGCCAGCAGTCCCGGGACGAGGAGCAATCAGCCCCAGCATTTT.

This clonotype was recorded many times. CDR3 DNA sequence: TGTGCCAGCAGCTTAAAGGGGGACACCCATGAGCAGTTCTTC. This encodes CASSLKGDTHEQFF. This chain uses TRBV11-3 with TRBJ2-1, with D perhaps matching TRBD1 (6 bases). This CDR3 spans 14 amino acids. Germline V gene lookup returns CDR1 SGHNT and CDR2 YENEEA. V was trimmed by 2 bases and J by 8 bases, leaving 13 bases between them.

This clonotype showed up just a few times. The genes are TRBV6-1 and TRBJ2-7; D perhaps matches TRBD1 (6 bases). Germline V gene data show CDR1 as MNHNS and CDR2 as SASEGT. CDR3 length: 16 amino acids. The germline V and J ends were trimmed by 4 bases and 0 bases, with 16 bases remaining between them. In DNA, the CDR3 is TGTGCCAGCAGTGTTTCCCGGACAGAATTCTCCTACGAGCAGTACTTC. Translating gives CASSVSRTEFSYEQYF.

V usage is TRBV20-1 and J usage is TRBJ1-1; possibly TRBD1 for D (6 bases). This CDR3 is 13 amino acids long. CDR1 and CDR2 (germline): DFQATT, SNEGSKA (reference sequence). Trimming took off 6 bases at V and 3 bases at J, with 14 bases between the two ends. The CDR3 here is CSAPGGGDTEAFF. CDR3 DNA sequence: TGCAGTGCCCCCGGGGGCGGGGACACTGAAGCTTTCTTT.

This clonotype has ten or more counts. The chain is built from TRBV7-3 and TRBJ2-3, with TRBD2 identical over 8 bases. CDR1 SGHTA and CDR2 FQGTGA come from the germline V gene. This CDR3 has 15 amino acids. Germline trimming cut 1 base from V and 7 bases from J; bases unmatched to any gene: 7. CDR3 nucleotides: TGTGCCAGCAGCTTAAAAGCGGGAGTATCTTATACGCAGTATTTT. This sequence encodes CASSLKAGVSYTQYF.